The 20 T cell receptor beta chains presented below share a single source sample, sequenced in a study of blood T cells in healthy people across ages. Primers used in a second PCR of about 6 to 12 cycles were a sample-barcoded 5' primer and a J-beta primer mix. MiXCR, applied by TCRdb to the 5' RACE reads, yields one record per CDR3 protein. The data contain about 800,000 distinct CDR3 sequences, 46% of them singletons. Sequencing input: blood. The receptors were gathered from a man at least 80 years old in good health.

The chain combines TRBV20-1 with TRBJ2-7; TRBD2 agrees at 7 bases. V shed 5 bases, J shed 4 bases, and the junction held 11 bases outside the gene matches. There are 14 residues in the CDR3. Germline V gives CDR1 DFQATT, CDR2 SNEGSKA (reference sequence). The CDR3 sequence is CSADAPGTIYEQYF. In DNA, the CDR3 is TGCAGTGCTGATGCCCCCGGGACTATATACGAGCAGTACTTC.

This clonotype has at least ten counts. This chain uses TRBV20-1 with TRBJ2-7, with 10 positions matching TRBD2. V gave up 1 base and J gave up 5 bases; unmatched junction bases: 8. Germline CDR1 DFQATT, CDR2 SNEGSKA (reference sequence). The CDR3 is 15 amino acids. DNA of the CDR3: TGCAGTGCTAGAGGGCACGCTAGCGGGAGCGACGAGCAGTACTTC. Translated: CSARGHASGSDEQYF.

The chain recombines TRBV12-3 or TRBV12-4 with TRBJ2-7; D possibly corresponds to TRBD2 (5 bases). The CDR3 is 14 amino acids. Deletions cut 2 bases from V and 5 bases from J, with 13 bases between. The CDR3, as DNA: TGTGCCAGCAGTTTAAGCGGCAAACCTCACGAGCAGTACTTC. Amino acid sequence: CASSLSGKPHEQYF.

This rearrangement joins TRBV12-3 or TRBV12-4 to TRBJ2-7, with D possibly being TRBD1 (6 bases). The CDR3 covers 15 residues. V gave up 3 bases and J gave up 1 base, with 13 bases separating them. CDR3 sequence reads: CASSFARGISYEQYF. The CDR3 DNA follows: TGTGCCAGCAGTTTCGCCAGGGGCATATCCTACGAGCAGTACTTC.

The genes are TRBV3-1 and TRBJ2-5; TRBD2 matches 15 bases. V shed 4 bases and J 1 base; nucleotides not matched to a gene: 7. Germline values: CDR1 LGHDT, CDR2 YNNKEL (reference sequence). The CDR3 runs to 18 residues. CDR3 in amino acids: CASSLGLAGGGTQETQYF. The CDR3 coding sequence is TGTGCCAGCAGCCTCGGACTAGCGGGAGGGGGTACCCAAGAGACCCAGTACTTC.

The chain is built from TRBV6-1 and TRBJ2-7, with D possibly matching TRBD1 (5 bases). The CDR3 totals 13 residues. The V end was cut by 1 base, the J end by 7 bases, with 11 bases between. Germline CDR1 MNHNS, CDR2 SASEGT. The CDR3 loop reads CASSEGGQGEQYF. The CDR3 DNA follows: TGTGCCAGCAGTGAAGGGGGCCAGGGAGAGCAGTACTTC.

This sequence joins TRBV5-6 and TRBJ1-2, with 10 bases aligning to TRBD1. The CDR3 covers 15 residues. Per germline, CDR1 SGHDT and CDR2 YYEEEE. J gave up 6 bases and V 4 bases, and 9 bases lay outside the gene matches. This CDR3 is CASSRGQGMTDGYTF. The CDR3, as DNA: TGTGCCAGCAGCCGGGGACAGGGGATGACTGATGGCTACACCTTC.

This clonotype was counted between two and nine times. The V call is TRBV5-1, the J call TRBJ1-2; the D gene is possibly TRBD1 (5 bases). V lost 6 bases, J lost 8 bases, and 20 bases lay in between. The CDR3 length is 14 residues. Germline V lookup: CDR1 SGHRS, CDR2 YFSETQ. The CDR3 DNA is TGCGCCAGCAAGGTTGGGGGGAACGTTGGAGGCTACACCTTC. This encodes CASKVGGNVGGYTF.

As to this clonotype: At one end, the junction sequence differs from germline, possibly due to a read error. The CDR3, as DNA: TGTGCCGGCAGTCGCACTCAGGGGGCAGATACGCAGTATTTT. This translates into CAGSRTQGADTQYF. The V gene is TRBV12-3 or TRBV12-4, the J gene TRBJ2-3; 7 bases agree with TRBD1. The CDR3 length is 14 residues.

V usage is TRBV7-3 and J usage is TRBJ2-2; D is uncertain. The CDR3 consists of 14 residues. Trimming removed 0 bases at V and 6 bases at J, with 8 bases between. Germline loops: CDR1 SGHTA, CDR2 FQGTGA. CDR3 protein: CASSLTGNSGELFF. DNA of the CDR3: TGTGCCAGCAGCTTAACAGGGAATTCCGGGGAGCTGTTTTTT.

This chain links TRBV6-5 with TRBJ2-7; perhaps TRBD2 as D (6 bases). V lost 6 bases and J 1 base, leaving 13 bases between the germline ends. There are 14 residues in the CDR3. CDR1 is MNHEY and CDR2 is SVGAGI in the germline V gene. DNA for the CDR3: TGTGCCAGCAGCACAACCGGGACTTCCTACGAGCAGTACTTC. Translating gives CASSTTGTSYEQYF.

Comments on this clonotype: A much larger clonotype is one base distant, so this may be a read error. The rearrangement joins TRBV4-2 to TRBJ2-1; D might be TRBD2 (6 bases). The CDR3 spans 18 residues. Germline V gene data show CDR1 as LGHNA and CDR2 as YNFKEQ. In nucleotides, the CDR3 is TGTGCCAGCAGACAAGAAAGGACGAGGAGGGAGTGGTACAATGAGCAGTTCTTC. Protein product: CASRQERTRREWYNEQFF.

The genes are TRBV4-3 and TRBJ2-1; no reliable D call. The assigned J gene may be wrong: the sequence end matches TRBJ2-7 better. From germline, CDR1 is LGHNA and CDR2 YSLEER. The CDR3 contains 14 residues. Here the CDR3 reads CASSQEEISNEQYF. In nucleotides, the CDR3 is TGCGCCAGCAGCCAAGAGGAGATCTCCAATGAGCAGTACTTC.

This clonotype was counted between two and nine times. V and J are TRBV11-2 and TRBJ2-7, with 10 bases lining up with TRBD2. The CDR3 is 17 amino acids. J gave up 3 bases and V 1 base, and 9 bases lay outside the gene matches. Germline V CDR1 and CDR2: SGHAT, FQNNGV. The chain's CDR3 is CASSLGTSGDSLYEQYF. DNA of the CDR3: TGTGCCAGCAGCTTAGGAACTAGCGGGGACTCCCTCTACGAGCAGTACTTC.

This chain joins TRBV6-2 or TRBV6-3 and TRBJ2-3; 7 bases map to TRBD2. V dropped 2 bases and J dropped 4; count of bases not matched to a gene: 6. The CDR3 has 15 amino acids. Germline V gene sequence: CDR1 MNHEY, CDR2 SVGEGT. The CDR3 protein is CASSYGPGRADTQYF. CDR3 bases: TGTGCCAGCAGTTACGGGCCGGGGAGGGCAGATACGCAGTATTTT.

In its sample, this clonotype was seen a few times. In DNA form, the CDR3 reads TGTGCCAGCAGCCCGGGGTCCGCCTTCTCCTCTGGGGCCAACGTCCTGACTTTC. Protein: CASSPGSAFSSGANVLTF. The chain employs TRBV7-3 and TRBJ2-6, with a weak D call TRBD2 (5 bases). V was trimmed by 5 bases and J by 0 bases, leaving 17 bases between them. Germline assignment: CDR1 SGHTA and CDR2 FQGTGA. This CDR3 comprises 18 residues.

J is TRBJ2-1 and V is TRBV18, with 7 bases matching TRBD2. CDR3 length: 13 amino acids. Germline loops: CDR1 KGHSH, CDR2 LQKENI. Trimming at V came to 3 bases and at J to 7 bases, leaving 3 bases not matched to a gene. CDR3 DNA sequence: TGTGCCAGCTCACCTGGGACTAATAATGAGCAGTTCTTC. Translating gives CASSPGTNNEQFF.

Comment on this clonotype: Given a much more abundant clone one base away, this may be a read error. As DNA, the CDR3 is TGTGCCAGCAGCGCGGACAGCCGGGGGAATGAGCAGTACTTC. Translating gives CASSADSRGNEQYF. The V gene is TRBV7-2, the J gene TRBJ2-5; D could derive from TRBD1 or TRBD2 (6 bases each). This CDR3 has 14 residues. The V gene lost 5 bases and the J gene lost 11 bases, with 21 bases spanning the gap. Germline CDR1 SGHTA, CDR2 FQGNSA.

This clonotype showed up just a few times. One end of the junction fails to match germline, which may point to a read error. The J gene is TRBJ2-1, the V gene TRBV20-1, with 14 positions matching TRBD2. Germline V CDR1 and CDR2: DFQATT, SNEGSKA (reference sequence). CDR3 length: 19 residues. CDR3 bases: TGCAGTGTTAGAGATCGGGGGACTAGCGGGAGATCAAGTAGGAATGAGCAGTTCTTC. Its translation is CSVRDRGTSGRSSRNEQFF.

This clonotype has just a few counts. This chain connects TRBV28 to TRBJ2-3; 10 bases map to TRBD2. Germline V gene data show CDR1 as MDHEN and CDR2 as SYDVKM. V lost 6 bases to trimming and J lost 1 base; unmatched junction nucleotides: 7. The CDR3 is made up of 16 amino acids. This CDR3 reads CASSRPGTSGTDTQYF. CDR3 DNA sequence: TGTGCCAGCAGCCGTCCCGGGACTAGCGGCACAGATACGCAGTATTTT.